One sample yielded the 16 T cell receptor beta chains listed below, sequenced in a study of blood T cells in healthy people across ages. Combining a sample-barcoded 5' primer with a J-beta primer mix, a second PCR ran for roughly 6 to 12 cycles. Each CDR3 protein gets one entry after TCRdb re-called the 5' RACE reads with MiXCR. The sample lists about 840,000 distinct CDR3 sequences; 29% were seen once. The same specimen was also included in a second study, on T cells of mothers and their children.

Sequenced material: blood. Every receptor here comes from a woman in her thirties or forties in good health.

Only a few counts were recorded for this clonotype. DNA for the CDR3: TGTGCCAGCAGCCGATACTCCTGGGGTGCGGGGACCGGGGAGCTGTTTTTT. Translating it yields CASSRYSWGAGTGELFF. The rearrangement links TRBV7-8 to TRBJ2-2, with D possibly TRBD2 on 6 matching bases. CDR3 length: 17 amino acids. Trimming took off 5 bases at V and 5 bases at J, with 21 bases between the two ends. Germline V CDR1 and CDR2: SGHVS, FQNEAQ.

This clonotype was seen repeatedly, ten times or more. This chain joins TRBV7-2 and TRBJ2-7; weak D call: TRBD1 (6 bases). CDR1 is SGHTA and CDR2 is FQGNSA in the germline V gene. This CDR3 is 15 amino acids long. With 4 bases removed from V and 3 bases from J, the gap between germline ends came to 16 bases. Here the CDR3 DNA reads TGTGCCAGCAGCTCAGATAGGACAGCTAACTACGAGCAGTACTTC. Translating it yields CASSSDRTANYEQYF.

On this clonotype: A much larger clone sits a single nucleotide away, making a read error possible. The V gene is TRBV3-1, the J gene TRBJ1-1; D unresolved. V lost 6 bases, J lost 1 base, and 6 bases lay in between. Germline loops: CDR1 LGHDT, CDR2 YNNKEL (reference sequence). The CDR3 has 12 amino acids. The CDR3 DNA reads TGTGCCAGCAGGGGCACGAACACTGAAGCTTTCTTT. Its protein product is CASRGTNTEAFF.

The chain employs TRBV10-3 and TRBJ2-3; tentatively, D is TRBD1 or TRBD2 (5 bases each). The CDR3 loop spans 14 amino acids. The V and J ends lost 10 bases and 0 bases respectively, with 14 bases between them. From germline, CDR1 is ENHRY and CDR2 SYGVKD. The CDR3 sequence is CATRDATSTDTQYF. For the CDR3, the DNA is TGTGCCACCCGGGACGCCACTAGCACAGATACGCAGTATTTT.

The table lists this clonotype with a count of one. This chain connects TRBV5-1 to TRBJ2-1; 9 nucleotides agree with TRBD2. CDR3 size: 18 residues. V gave up 4 bases and J gave up 10 bases; unmatched junction bases: 21. Germline CDR1 SGHRS, CDR2 YFSETQ. CDR3 bases: TGCGCCAGCAGCCTGGTTGGCGGGGGGGCAGCCGGATCCTACGAGCAGTTCTTC. Translated: CASSLVGGGAAGSYEQFF. The variable domain in full, completed from reference TRBV5-1 and TRBJ2-1, reads KAGVTQTPRYLIKTRGQQVTLSCSPISGHRSVSWYQQTPGQGLQFLFEYFSETQRNKGNFPGRFSGRQFSNSRSEMNVSTLELGDSALYLCASSLVGGGAAGSYEQFFGPGTRLTVL.

A note on this clonotype: A read error may account for a junction end that differs from germline. The chain combines TRBV7-9 with TRBJ2-3; D is perhaps TRBD1 (6 bases). The CDR3 spans 14 residues. The germline CDR1 and CDR2 sequences are SEHNR and FQNEAQ (reference sequence). CDR3 DNA: TGTGCCAACAGCTTACAGGGTACCACAGATACGCAGTATTTT. This translates into CANSLQGTTDTQYF.

The chain employs TRBV6-5 and TRBJ2-3; TRBD2 aligns across 11 bases. V lost 0 bases to trimming and J lost 0 bases; unmatched junction nucleotides: 17. The CDR3 runs to 22 residues. The germline gives CDR1 MNHEY, CDR2 SVGAGI. The CDR3 DNA reads TGTGCCAGCAGTTACTCACTTGCTCCTAGCGGGGGGCCCACCGGTAGCACAGATACGCAGTATTTT. Translating it yields CASSYSLAPSGGPTGSTDTQYF.

This clonotype was observed at least ten times. This chain connects TRBV30 to TRBJ2-7, with 11 bases that match TRBD1. The germline V gene encodes CDR1 GTSNPN and CDR2 SVGIG (reference sequence). The CDR3 length is 14 residues. Losses at the gene ends were 4 bases for V and 2 bases for J; bases not matched to a gene: 4. The CDR3 region is CAWTDRGQTYEQYF. The CDR3 DNA sequence: TGTGCCTGGACGGACAGGGGGCAAACCTACGAGCAGTACTTC.

The chain's CDR3 is CASSLERPTSYEQYF. The CDR3 DNA reads TGTGCCAGCAGCTTAGAAAGACCGACCTCCTACGAGCAGTACTTC. The chain joins TRBV7-2 to TRBJ2-7; no firm D call. Germline assignment: CDR1 SGHTA and CDR2 FQGNSA. The ends were cut back, 1 base at V and 0 bases at J, with 10 bases in the middle. The CDR3 consists of 15 residues.

With regard to this clonotype: At one end the junction does not follow the germline gene, possibly because of a read error. The chain uses TRBV6-2 or TRBV6-3 and TRBJ2-5; weak D call: TRBD2 (5 bases). Gene TRBJ2-7 matches the end of the DNA better, so the J call may be wrong. The germline V gene has CDR1 MNHEY and CDR2 SVGEGT. The CDR3 contains 13 residues. DNA for the CDR3: TGTGCCGGCAGTTCACTAGGCGCACGCGAGCAGTACTTC. This translates into CAGSSLGAREQYF.

The chain carries TRBV29-1 and TRBJ2-1; the D gene could be TRBD1 or TRBD2 (5 bases each). Deletions cut 5 bases from V and 0 bases from J, with 20 bases between. CDR3 length: 17 amino acids. Looked up from germline, CDR1 is SQVTM and CDR2 is ANQGSEA. The CDR3 spells CSVSRGALSPSYNEQFF. The CDR3 nucleotides read TGCAGCGTTAGTAGAGGGGCCTTGTCCCCCTCCTACAATGAGCAGTTCTTC.

The chain uses TRBV27 and TRBJ2-7; TRBD1 agrees at 10 bases. The germline gives CDR1 MNHEY, CDR2 SMNVEV (reference sequence). The CDR3 has 14 residues. V lost 6 bases and J lost 5; bases outside the gene matches: 7. The CDR3, as DNA: TGTGCCAGCAGCCGACAGGGGGCACGCCACGAGCAGTACTTC. Protein product: CASSRQGARHEQYF.

This clonotype was seen at least ten times. This chain connects TRBV15 to TRBJ2-7; D remains ambiguous. The CDR3 runs to 14 residues. The germline V gene has CDR1 LNHNV and CDR2 YYDKDF (reference sequence). The ends were cut back, 5 bases at V and 2 bases at J, with 13 bases in the middle. CDR3 protein: CATSPFSLAYEQYF. The DNA for the CDR3 is TGTGCCACCAGCCCGTTTAGTCTAGCCTACGAGCAGTACTTC.

The chain has TRBV5-5 and TRBJ2-6; the D gene could be TRBD1 or TRBD2 (5 bases each). Germline V CDR1 and CDR2: SGHKS, YYEKEE (reference sequence). The CDR3 contains 11 residues. V lost 1 base, J lost 15 bases, and 8 bases lay in between. The CDR3 DNA sequence: TGTGCCAGCAGCTTGCAGGGAGCCCTGACTTTC. Protein sequence: CASSLQGALTF.

As to this clonotype: Given a much more abundant clone one base away, this may be a read error. This sequence joins TRBV5-1 and TRBJ2-5, with 10 bases lining up with TRBD2. Germline CDR1 reads SGHRS; CDR2 reads YFSETQ. V trimming: 0 bases; J trimming: 5 bases; junction bases outside the gene matches: 7. This CDR3 is 16 amino acids long. Here the CDR3 reads CASSLGASGRGETQYF. Here the CDR3 DNA reads TGCGCCAGCAGCTTGGGAGCTAGCGGGAGAGGGGAGACCCAGTACTTC.

For this clonotype: One junction end does not reproduce the germline sequence, and a read error may be involved. This sequence joins TRBV3-1 and TRBJ1-1; D remains unclear. This CDR3 contains 15 residues. The germline gives CDR1 LGHDT, CDR2 YNNKEL (reference sequence). This CDR3 is CARRRLGSGNTEAFF. The CDR3, as DNA: TGTGCCCGCAGACGACTCGGAAGCGGGAACACTGAAGCTTTCTTT. Together with reference TRBV3-1 and TRBJ1-1, the CDR3 gives the full variable domain: DTAVSQTPKYLVTQMGNDKSIKCEQNLGHDTMYWYKQDSKKFLKIMFSYNNKELIINETVPNRFSPKSPDKAHLNLHINSLELGDSAVYFCARRRLGSGNTEAFFGQGTRLTVV.